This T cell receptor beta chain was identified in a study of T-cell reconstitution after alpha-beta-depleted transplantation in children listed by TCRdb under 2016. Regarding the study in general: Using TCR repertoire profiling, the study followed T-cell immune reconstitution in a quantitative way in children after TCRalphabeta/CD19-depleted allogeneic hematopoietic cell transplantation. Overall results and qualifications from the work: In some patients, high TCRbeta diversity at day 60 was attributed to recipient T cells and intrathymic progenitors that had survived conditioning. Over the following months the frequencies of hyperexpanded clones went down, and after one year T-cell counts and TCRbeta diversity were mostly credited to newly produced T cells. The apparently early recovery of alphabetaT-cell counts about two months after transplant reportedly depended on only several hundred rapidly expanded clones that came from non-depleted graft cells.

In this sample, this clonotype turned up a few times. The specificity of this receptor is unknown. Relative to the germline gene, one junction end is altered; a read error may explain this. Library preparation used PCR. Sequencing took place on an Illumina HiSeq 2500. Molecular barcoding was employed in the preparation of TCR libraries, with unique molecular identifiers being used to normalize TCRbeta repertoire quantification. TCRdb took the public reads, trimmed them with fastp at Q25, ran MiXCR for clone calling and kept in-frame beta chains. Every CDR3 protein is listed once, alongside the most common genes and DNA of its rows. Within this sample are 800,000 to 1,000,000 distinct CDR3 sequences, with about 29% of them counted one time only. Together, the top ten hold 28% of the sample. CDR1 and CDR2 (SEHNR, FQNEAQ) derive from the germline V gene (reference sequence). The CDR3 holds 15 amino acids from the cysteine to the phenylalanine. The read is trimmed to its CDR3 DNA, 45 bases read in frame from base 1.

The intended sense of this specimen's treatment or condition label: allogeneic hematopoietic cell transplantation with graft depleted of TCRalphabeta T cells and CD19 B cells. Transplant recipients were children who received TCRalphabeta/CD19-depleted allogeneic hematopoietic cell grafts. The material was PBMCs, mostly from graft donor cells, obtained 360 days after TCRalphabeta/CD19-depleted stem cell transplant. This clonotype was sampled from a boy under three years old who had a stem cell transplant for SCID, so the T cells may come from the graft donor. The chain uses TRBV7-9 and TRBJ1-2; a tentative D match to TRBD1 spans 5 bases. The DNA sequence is TGTGCCAGCAGCCTAGCGGGACGGATGAACTATGGCTACACCTTC. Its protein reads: CASSLAGRMNYGYTF.